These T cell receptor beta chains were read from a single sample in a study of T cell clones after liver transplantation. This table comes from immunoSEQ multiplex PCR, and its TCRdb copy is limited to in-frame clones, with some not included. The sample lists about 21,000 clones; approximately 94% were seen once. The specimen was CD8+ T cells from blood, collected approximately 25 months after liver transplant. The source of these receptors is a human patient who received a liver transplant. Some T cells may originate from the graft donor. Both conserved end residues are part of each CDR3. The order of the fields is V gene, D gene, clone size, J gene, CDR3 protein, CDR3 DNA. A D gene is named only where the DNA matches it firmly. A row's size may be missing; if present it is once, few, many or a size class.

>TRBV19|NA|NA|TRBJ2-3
CASSIVRFTDTQYF
TGTGCCAGTAGTATCGTACGATTCACAGATACGCAGTATTTT
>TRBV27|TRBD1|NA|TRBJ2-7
CASSLHPRQGDLEQYF
TGTGCCAGCAGTTTACACCCGCGACAGGGGGATCTCGAGCAGTACTTC
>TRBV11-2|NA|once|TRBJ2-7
CASSPTQVGNEQYF
TGTGCCAGCAGCCCCACGCAGGTAGGAAACGAGCAGTACTTC
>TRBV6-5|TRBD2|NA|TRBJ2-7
CASTSGLANYEQYF
TGTGCCAGCACGTCAGGACTAGCGAACTACGAGCAGTACTTC
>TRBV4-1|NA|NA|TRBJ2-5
CASSPDLEETQYF
TGCGCCAGCAGCCCTGATTTGGAAGAGACCCAGTACTTC
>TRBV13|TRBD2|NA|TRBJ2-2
CASSFIGLARTGELFF
TGTGCCAGCAGCTTCATAGGACTAGCCCGCACCGGGGAGCTGTTTTTT
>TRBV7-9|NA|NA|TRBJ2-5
CASSLRVSATQETQYF
TGTGCCAGCAGCTTAAGAGTGAGCGCCACCCAAGAGACCCAGTACTTC
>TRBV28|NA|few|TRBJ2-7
CASSLLGPGSYEQYF
TGTGCCAGCAGTTTATTGGGGCCGGGCTCCTACGAGCAGTACTTC
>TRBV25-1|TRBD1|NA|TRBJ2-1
CASSEQGAANEQFF
TGTGCCAGCAGTGAACAGGGGGCGGCCAATGAGCAGTTCTTC
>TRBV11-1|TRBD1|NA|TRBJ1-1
CASSSYRGISINTEAFF
TGTGCCAGCAGTTCGTACAGGGGAATTTCTATTAACACTGAAGCTTTCTTT
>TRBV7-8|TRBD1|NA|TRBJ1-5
CASSPTGAGQPQHF
TGTGCCAGCAGCCCAACAGGGGCCGGCCAGCCCCAGCATTTT
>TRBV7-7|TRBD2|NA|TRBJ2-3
CASSSGGSFDTQYF
TGTGCTAGCAGCTCGGGAGGGAGTTTCGATACGCAGTATTTT
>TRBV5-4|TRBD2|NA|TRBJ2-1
CASSPAGTSGRYNEQFF
TGTGCCAGCAGCCCGGCCGGGACTAGCGGGCGATACAATGAGCAGTTCTTC
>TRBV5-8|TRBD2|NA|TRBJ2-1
CASSPRGSRHEQFF
TGTGCCAGCAGCCCGCGCGGGAGCCGACATGAGCAGTTCTTC
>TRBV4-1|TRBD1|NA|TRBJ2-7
CASSPADRLKNEQYF
TGCGCCAGCAGCCCCGCGGACAGGTTGAAGAACGAGCAGTACTTC
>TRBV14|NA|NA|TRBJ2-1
CASSPGGAYNEQFF
TGTGCCAGCAGTCCTGGTGGAGCCTACAATGAGCAGTTCTTC
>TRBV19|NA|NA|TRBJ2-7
CASSIGYTEQYF
TGTGCCAGTAGTATAGGTTATACTGAGCAGTACTTC
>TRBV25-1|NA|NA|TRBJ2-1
CASSEYSSASSYNEQFF
TGTGCCAGCAGTGAATATTCCTCGGCTAGCTCCTACAATGAGCAGTTCTTC